This TCR beta chain appears in the sequencing data of a study of blood T cell repertoires in COVID-19. The germline V gene has CDR1 SGHTA and CDR2 FQGNSA. This CDR3 is built from 15 residues. The V gene end was trimmed by 1 base and the J gene end by 8 bases; junction bases not matched to a gene: 9. Generated by immunoSEQ multiplex PCR, the TCRdb table keeps only in-frame clones and is missing some. The table shows roughly 200,000 clones, with around 88% occurring only once. This receptor was taken from a man between 18 and 35 years old with active or convalescent COVID-19. Sequenced material: peripheral blood. This chain uses TRBV7-2 with TRBJ1-2, with 8 positions matching TRBD1. CDR3 loop: CASSLGGQVGRGYTF. CDR3 sequence (DNA): TGTGCCAGCAGCTTAGGGGGACAGGTTGGTCGGGGCTACACCTTC.